This TCR beta chain stems from a study of T cell repertoires in cytomegalovirus infection. Study-level findings and limits: In two of eight donors, the top clonotype was HLA-C-restricted CMV-specific.

Trimming removed 0 bases at V and 11 bases at J, with 7 bases between. Germline V gives CDR1 SGHVS, CDR2 FNYEAQ. CDR3 length: 11 residues. The table lists this clonotype with a few counts. The target antigen is unknown. MiXCR, applied by TCRdb to the reads, yields one record per CDR3 protein. The sample consists of about 400,000 distinct CDR3 sequences, 15% to 20% of them appearing once. This TCR derives from a human donor in good health (CMV status not recorded). Some clones in this sample may be carry-over from other donors' samples. The chain uses TRBV7-6 and TRBJ1-1, with D hard to call. Source material: PBMCs. The DNA of the CDR3 is TGTGCCAGCAGCTTAGCGGGCGTCGCTTTCTTT. As protein: CASSLAGVAFF.